This T cell receptor beta chain derives from a study of OX40 agonist ivuxolimab in advanced cancers. Whole-study context: Dose-escalation patients suffered from hepatocellular carcinoma, melanoma, renal cell or head and neck cancer.

Study outcomes and limitations: The expanded peripheral T cells' antigen specificity was not determined. At 0.1 to 3.0 mg/kg and by week 6, CD4+ and CD8+ T cells in the blood had expanded clonally.

Libraries were prepared by immunoSEQ multiplex PCR; TCRdb keeps only in-frame clonotypes and omits some of them. Among about 13,000 clones listed, approximately 61% were seen once. CDR3 size: 16 residues. The V gene's germline CDR1 is MDHEN and CDR2 SYDVKM. V lost 7 bases and J lost 1; bases outside the gene matches: 8. Turning to this clone: Its antigen is undetermined.

This chain joins TRBV28 and TRBJ2-7; TRBD2 aligns across 12 bases. This TCR was recovered from an adult with an advanced solid tumor such as melanoma, head and neck, liver or kidney cancer. Sequenced here: CD4+ or CD8+ T cells sorted from blood, sampled in a trial of the OX40 agonist ivuxolimab. CDR3 sequence reads: CASTPGLAGHSYEQYF. In DNA, the CDR3 is TGTGCCAGCACCCCCGGACTAGCGGGGCATTCCTACGAGCAGTACTTC. Complete variable domain (other parts from reference TRBV28 and TRBJ2-7): DVKVTQSSRYLVKRTGEKVFLECVQDMDHENMFWYRQDPGLGLRLIYFSYDVKMKEKGDIPEGYSVSREKKERFSLILESASTNQTSMYLCASTPGLAGHSYEQYFGPGTRLTVT.